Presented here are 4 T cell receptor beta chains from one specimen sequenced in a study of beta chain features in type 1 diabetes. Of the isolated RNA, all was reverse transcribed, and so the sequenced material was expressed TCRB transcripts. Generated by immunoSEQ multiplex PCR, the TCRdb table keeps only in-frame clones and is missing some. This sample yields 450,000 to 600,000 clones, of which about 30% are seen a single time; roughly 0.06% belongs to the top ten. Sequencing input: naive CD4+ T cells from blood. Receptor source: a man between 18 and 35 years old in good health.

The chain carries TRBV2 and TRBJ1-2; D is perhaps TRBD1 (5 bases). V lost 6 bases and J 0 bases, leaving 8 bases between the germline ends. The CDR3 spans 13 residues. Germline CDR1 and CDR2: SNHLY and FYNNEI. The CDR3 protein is CASSRQPNYGYTF. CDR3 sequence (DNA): TGTGCCAGCAGCAGACAGCCTAACTATGGCTACACCTTC.

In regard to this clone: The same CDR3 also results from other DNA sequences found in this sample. CDR3 region: CASSVGGDSYEQYF. For the CDR3, the DNA is TGTGCCAGCAGCGTAGGTGGGGACAGCTACGAGCAGTACTTC. This chain uses TRBV9 with TRBJ2-7, with 7 bases that match TRBD1. The CDR3 contains 14 residues. V was clipped by 0 bases and J by 3 bases; unmatched bases: 3. Germline loops: CDR1 SGDLS, CDR2 YYNGEE.

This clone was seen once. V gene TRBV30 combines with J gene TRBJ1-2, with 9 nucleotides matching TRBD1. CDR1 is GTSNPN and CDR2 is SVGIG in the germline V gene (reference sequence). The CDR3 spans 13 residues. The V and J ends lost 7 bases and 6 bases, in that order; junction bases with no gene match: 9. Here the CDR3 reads CASHRGRGDGYTF. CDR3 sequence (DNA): TGTGCCTCCCACAGGGGGCGCGGCGATGGCTACACCTTC.

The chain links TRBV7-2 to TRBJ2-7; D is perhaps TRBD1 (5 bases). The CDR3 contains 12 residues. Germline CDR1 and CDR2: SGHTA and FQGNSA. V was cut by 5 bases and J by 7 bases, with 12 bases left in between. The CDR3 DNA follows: TGTGCCAGCAGCCGAGATCCAGGGGAGCAGTACTTC. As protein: CASSRDPGEQYF. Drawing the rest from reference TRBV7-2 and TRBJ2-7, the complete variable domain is GAGVSQSPSNKVTEKGKDVELRCDPISGHTALYWYRQSLGQGLEFLIYFQGNSAPDKSGLPSDRFSAERTGGSVSTLTIQRTQQEDSAVYLCASSRDPGEQYFGPGTRLTVT.